This entry concerns a single T cell receptor beta chain. The V gene lost 6 bases and the J gene lost 0 bases, with 12 bases spanning the gap. CDR1 and CDR2 from the germline V gene are ENHRY and SYGVKD. There are 16 residues in the CDR3. These data come from a study of blood T cells in healthy people across ages. Per-sample PBMC isolation yielded at least 6.5 million cells. The second PCR ran roughly 7 to 11 cycles with a sample-barcoded 5' primer and J-beta primers. Every cDNA molecule carried a tag from a template-switch adaptor bearing 12 random nucleotides. TCRdb processed the 5' RACE reads anew with MiXCR; each CDR3 protein has one entry. The data hold 1.5 million or so distinct CDR3 sequences, with approximately 40% observed a single time.

This TCR was sampled from a woman in her late teens or twenties in good health. The chain carries TRBV10-3 and TRBJ1-6; TRBD1 might be the D (6 bases). Sequences were obtained from blood. CDR3 protein: CAIRGQSSSYNSPLHF. DNA of the CDR3: TGTGCCATCAGAGGACAGTCGAGCTCCTATAATTCACCCCTCCACTTT.